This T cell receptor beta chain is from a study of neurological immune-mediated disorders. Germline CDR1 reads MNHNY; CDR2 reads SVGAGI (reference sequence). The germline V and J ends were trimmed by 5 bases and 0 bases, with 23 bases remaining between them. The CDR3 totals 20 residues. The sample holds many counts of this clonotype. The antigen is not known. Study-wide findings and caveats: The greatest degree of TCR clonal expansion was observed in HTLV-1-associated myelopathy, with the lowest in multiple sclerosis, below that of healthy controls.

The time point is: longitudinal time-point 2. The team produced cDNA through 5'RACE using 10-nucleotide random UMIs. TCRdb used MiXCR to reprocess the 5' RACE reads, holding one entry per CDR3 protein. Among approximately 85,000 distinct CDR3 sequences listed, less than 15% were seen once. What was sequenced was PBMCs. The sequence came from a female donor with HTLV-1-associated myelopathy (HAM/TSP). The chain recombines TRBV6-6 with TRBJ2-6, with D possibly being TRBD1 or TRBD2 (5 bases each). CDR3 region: CASSHPGVGTPDSGANVLTF. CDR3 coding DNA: TGTGCCAGCAGTCACCCGGGCGTTGGGACCCCCGACTCTGGGGCCAACGTCCTGACTTTC.